This T cell receptor beta chain was captured in a study of blood T cell repertoires in COVID-19. Study information: The United States, Italy and Spain provided the acute and convalescent COVID-19 samples. T cells, B-cell-depleted T cells, or PBMCs provided the cDNA or gDNA that served as material.

Germline CDR1 is MGHDK and CDR2 is SYGVNS. The CDR3 extends over 18 amino acids. J lost 0 bases, V lost 2 bases, and 10 bases had no gene match. In the authors' methods: Amplification with reference gene primers provided the estimates of nucleated cell counts. The method was immunoSEQ multiplex PCR; TCRdb's version includes in-frame clones alone and lacks a portion of them. That table supplies the V and J calls and clone size; D and trimming were determined from the DNA. The data show 400,000 to 550,000 clones, 80% to 90% seen once. V usage is TRBV25-1 and J usage is TRBJ2-7, with 10 nucleotides matching TRBD2. This TCR was recovered from a young woman with acute or convalescent COVID-19. Sequencing was performed on peripheral blood. The DNA of the CDR3 is TGTGCCAGCAGTGAAAAAGGAGCTAGCGGGGGACTCTCCTACGAGCAGTACTTC. Amino acids: CASSEKGASGGLSYEQYF.